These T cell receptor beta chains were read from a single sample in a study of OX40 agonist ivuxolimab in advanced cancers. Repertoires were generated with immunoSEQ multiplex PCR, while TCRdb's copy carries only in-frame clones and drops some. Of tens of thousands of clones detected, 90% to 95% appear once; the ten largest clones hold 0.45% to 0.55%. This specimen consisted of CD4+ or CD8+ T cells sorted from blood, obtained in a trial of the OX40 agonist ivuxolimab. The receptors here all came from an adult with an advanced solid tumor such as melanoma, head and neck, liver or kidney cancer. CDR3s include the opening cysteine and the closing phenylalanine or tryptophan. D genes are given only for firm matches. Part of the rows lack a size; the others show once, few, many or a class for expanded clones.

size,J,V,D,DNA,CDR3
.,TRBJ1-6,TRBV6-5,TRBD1,TGTGCCACCGGGGACAGGGATAATTCACCCCTCCACTTT,CATGDRDNSPLHF
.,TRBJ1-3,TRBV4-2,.,TGTGCCAGCAGCCAAGACAGTCTCTCTGGAAACACCATATATTTT,CASSQDSLSGNTIYF
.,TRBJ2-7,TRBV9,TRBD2,TGTGCCAGCAGCGTAGATGCGACTAGCGGGAAATACGAGCAGTACTTC,CASSVDATSGKYEQYF
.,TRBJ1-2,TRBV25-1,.,TGTGCCAGCAGTGGAGTGGGGGGTTCCTATGGCTACACCTTC,CASSGVGGSYGYTF
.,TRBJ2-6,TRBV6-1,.,TGTGCCAGCAGTGAAGGGGGCTCTGGGGCCAACGTCCTGACTTTC,CASSEGGSGANVLTF
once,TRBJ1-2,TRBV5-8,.,TGTGCCAGCAGCTTGGGAGGGGTGAGGAATGGCTACACCTTC,CASSLGGVRNGYTF
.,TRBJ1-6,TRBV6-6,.,TGTGCCAGCAGTAACAAGGGGGTCGGCTCACCCCTCCACTTT,CASSNKGVGSPLHF
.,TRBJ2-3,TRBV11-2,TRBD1,TGTGCCAGCAGCTCCTCTCACAGGGGGCGGAGCACAGATACGCAGTATTTT,CASSSSHRGRSTDTQYF
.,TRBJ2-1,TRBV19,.,TGTGCCAGTAGTATAGTGGCAGGAACCTACAATGAGCAGTTCTTC,CASSIVAGTYNEQFF
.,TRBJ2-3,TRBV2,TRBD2,TGTGCCAGCAGAGTAGCGGGACGAGGAGATACGCAGTATTTT,CASRVAGRGDTQYF
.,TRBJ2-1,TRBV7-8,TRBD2,TGTGCCAGCAGCTGGACGGGGGGGAGTCAGAATGAGCAGTTCTTC,CASSWTGGSQNEQFF
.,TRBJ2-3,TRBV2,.,TGTGCCAGCATTGGGACTTTGTCTAGCACAGATACGCAGTATTTT,CASIGTLSSTDTQYF
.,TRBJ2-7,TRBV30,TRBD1,TGTGCCTGGCGGGGGACAGGGGCCTACGAGCAGTACTTC,CAWRGTGAYEQYF
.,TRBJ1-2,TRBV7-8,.,TGTGCCAGCAGCTTGATAACATCCTCCGGCTACACCTTC,CASSLITSSGYTF
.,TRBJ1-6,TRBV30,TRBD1,TGTGCCTGGACCATAGGGGGCAAGGCTTCACCCCTCCACTTT,CAWTIGGKASPLHF
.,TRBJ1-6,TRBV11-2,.,TGTGCCAGCAGCCCAATGGATTTCTATAATTCACCCCTCCACTTT,CASSPMDFYNSPLHF
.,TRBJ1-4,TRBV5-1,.,TGCGCCAGCAGCCCGAGGGGGGGTCTTGCTAATGAAAAACTGTTTTTT,CASSPRGGLANEKLFF
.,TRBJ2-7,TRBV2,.,TGTGCCAGCTTAGACAGGCCGAGGGAGCAGTACTTC,CASLDRPREQYF
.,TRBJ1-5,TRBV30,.,TGTGCCTGGGGAACAGCTCTCGGCCAGCCCCAGCATTTT,CAWGTALGQPQHF
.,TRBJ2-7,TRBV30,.,TGTGCCTGGAGTGTACAAGGGGGTAAGCAGTACTTC,CAWSVQGGKQYF
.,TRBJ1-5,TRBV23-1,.,TGCGCCAGCAGTCAATCGTGGACGGGGGTTCAGCCCCAGCATTTT,CASSQSWTGVQPQHF
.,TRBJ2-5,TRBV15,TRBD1,TGTGCCACCAGCATTAGCCAAGGACAGGGGGCGTCGGAGACCCAGTACTTC,CATSISQGQGASETQYF
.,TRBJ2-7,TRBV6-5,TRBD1,TGTGCCAGCAGTTTGACAGGGGACTCTGGCGAGCAGTACTTC,CASSLTGDSGEQYF
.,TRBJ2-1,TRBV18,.,TGTGCCAGCTCGACGGGGGGCGCGGATGAGCAGTTCTTC,CASSTGGADEQFF
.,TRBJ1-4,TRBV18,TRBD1,TGTGCCAGCTCACCAACCGGGACAGGGGTTGAAAAACTGTTTTTT,CASSPTGTGVEKLFF
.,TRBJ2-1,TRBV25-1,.,TGTGCCACCGGTCGCGGGATTTACAATGAGCAGTTCTTC,CATGRGIYNEQFF
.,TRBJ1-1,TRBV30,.,TGTGCCTGGAGCAAGAATATGAACACTGAAGCTTTCTTT,CAWSKNMNTEAFF
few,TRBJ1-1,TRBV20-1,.,TGCAGTGCTAACAGGGCTACTGAAGCTTTCTTT,CSANRATEAFF
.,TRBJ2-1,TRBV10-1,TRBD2,TGCGCCAGCAGCGGACTCCGAATAGCGGGAGGCCCCTACAATGAGCAGTTCTTC,CASSGLRIAGGPYNEQFF
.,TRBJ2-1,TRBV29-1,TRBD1,TGCAGCGTCATGGACAGGGACCGCTTCTACAATGAGCAGTTCTTC,CSVMDRDRFYNEQFF
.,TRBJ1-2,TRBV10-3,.,TGTGCCATCAGTGAGACAGGATTATATGGCTACACCTTC,CAISETGLYGYTF
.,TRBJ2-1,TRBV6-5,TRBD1,TGTGCCAGCGGTCGGGACAGGGGCCAGTTCTTC,CASGRDRGQFF
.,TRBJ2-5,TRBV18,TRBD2,TGTGCCAGCTCACCTCCGGGGGAGGGAGAGACCCAGTACTTC,CASSPPGEGETQYF
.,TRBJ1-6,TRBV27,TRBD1,TGTGCCACCCGGACAGGGGATTCACCCCTCCACTTT,CATRTGDSPLHF
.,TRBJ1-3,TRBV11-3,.,TGTGCCAGCAGCACAGGCTCTGGAAACACCATATATTTT,CASSTGSGNTIYF
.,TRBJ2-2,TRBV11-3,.,TGTGCCAGCAGCCCCTTACGAGCCGGCGGGGAGCTGTTTTTT,CASSPLRAGGELFF
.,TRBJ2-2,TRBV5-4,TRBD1,TGTGCCAGCAGCTTGGTACAGGGGGTCACCGGGGAGCTGTTTTTT,CASSLVQGVTGELFF
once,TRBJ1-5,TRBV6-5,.,TGTGCCAGCAGCTTAATGGCGGGAACTCAGCCCCAGCATTTT,CASSLMAGTQPQHF
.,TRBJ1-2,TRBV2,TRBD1,TGTGCCAGCAGTGACCCAGGGGGTTATGGCTACACCTTC,CASSDPGGYGYTF
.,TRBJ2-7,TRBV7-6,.,TGTGCCAGCAGCTTATTCACTCCCAGCGCCCGGCTAGTCCGTTTATCCTACGAGCAGTACTTC,CASSLFTPSARLVRLSYEQYF
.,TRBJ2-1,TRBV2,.,TGTGCCAGCACGGGAGCCAACAATGAGCAGTTCTTC,CASTGANNEQFF
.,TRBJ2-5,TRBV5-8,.,TGTGCCAGCAGCTGGAGGGGGGCTCCAGAGACCCAGTACTTC,CASSWRGAPETQYF
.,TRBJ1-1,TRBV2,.,TGTGCCAGCAGTGGGCGGGGGGGAGATACTGAAGCTTTCTTT,CASSGRGGDTEAFF
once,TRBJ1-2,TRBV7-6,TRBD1,TGTGCCAGCAGCCCGGGACAGGGGGCTTATGGCTACACCTTC,CASSPGQGAYGYTF
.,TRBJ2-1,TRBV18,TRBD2,TGTGCCAGCTCACCTAGCGGGAGGGACGATGAGCAGTTCTTC,CASSPSGRDDEQFF
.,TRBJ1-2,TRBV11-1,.,TGTGCCAGCAGCCCCTCCCTGGGAGGCTACACCTTC,CASSPSLGGYTF
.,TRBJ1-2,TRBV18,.,TGTGCCAGCTCACCACGAACAGGGAAAGGATATGGCTACACCTTC,CASSPRTGKGYGYTF
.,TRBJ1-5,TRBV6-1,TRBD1,TGTGCCAGCAGCCCCGACAGGGGACGGAATCAGCCCCAGCATTTT,CASSPDRGRNQPQHF
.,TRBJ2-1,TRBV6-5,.,TGTGCCAGCAGAAGCCCATCTAGGGGGGAGCAGTTCTTC,CASRSPSRGEQFF
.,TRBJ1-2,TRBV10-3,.,TGTGCCATAGCGATGGAAGGTTATGGCTACACCTTC,CAIAMEGYGYTF
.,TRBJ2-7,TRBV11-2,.,TGTGCCAGCAGCTCCCCCTTACGGGCGGGCGAGCAGTACTTC,CASSSPLRAGEQYF
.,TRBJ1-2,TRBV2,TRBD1,TGTGCCAGCAGCGTTGGACAGGGGAACTATGGCTACACCTTC,CASSVGQGNYGYTF
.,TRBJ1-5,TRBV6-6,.,TGTGCCAGCAGTTATGGAGGGGAGGGGCAGCCCCAGCATTTT,CASSYGGEGQPQHF
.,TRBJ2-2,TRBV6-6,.,TGTGCCAGCAGTGAGACTGGGGACACCGGGGAGCTGTTTTTT,CASSETGDTGELFF
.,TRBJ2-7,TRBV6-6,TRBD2,TGTGCCAGCAAGGCGGGACTAGCGGGCTTCTACGAGCAGTACTTC,CASKAGLAGFYEQYF
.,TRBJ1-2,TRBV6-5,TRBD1,TGTGCCAGCAGTTACCTGGACAGGTCTCGTGGCTACACCTTC,CASSYLDRSRGYTF
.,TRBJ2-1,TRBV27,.,TGTGCCAGCAGCCTTGGACTGAGCTACAATGAGCAGTTCTTC,CASSLGLSYNEQFF
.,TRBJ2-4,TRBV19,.,TGTGCCAGTAGTGGTCAGGGATTATGGAACATTCAGTACTTC,CASSGQGLWNIQYF
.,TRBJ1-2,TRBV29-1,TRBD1,TGCAGCGTTGGGGCTTTGGGACAGGGAGGCTACACCTTC,CSVGALGQGGYTF